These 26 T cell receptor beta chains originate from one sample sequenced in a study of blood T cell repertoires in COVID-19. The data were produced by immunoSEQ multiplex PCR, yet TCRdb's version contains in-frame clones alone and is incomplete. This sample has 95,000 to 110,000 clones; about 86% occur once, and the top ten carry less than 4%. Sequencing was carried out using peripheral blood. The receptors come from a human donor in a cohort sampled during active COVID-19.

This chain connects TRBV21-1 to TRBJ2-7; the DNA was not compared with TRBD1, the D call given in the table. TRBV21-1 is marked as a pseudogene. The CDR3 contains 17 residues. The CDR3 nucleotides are TGTGCCAGCAGCAGGCTAGACCCGGGACAGGGGAAATACGAGCAGTACTTC. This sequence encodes CASSRLDPGQGKYEQYF.

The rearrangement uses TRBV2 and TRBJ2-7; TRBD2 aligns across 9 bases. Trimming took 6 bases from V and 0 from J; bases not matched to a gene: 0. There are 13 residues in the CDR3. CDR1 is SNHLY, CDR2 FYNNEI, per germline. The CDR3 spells CASRTSGSYEQYF. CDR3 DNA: TGTGCCAGCAGGACTAGCGGCTCCTACGAGCAGTACTTC.

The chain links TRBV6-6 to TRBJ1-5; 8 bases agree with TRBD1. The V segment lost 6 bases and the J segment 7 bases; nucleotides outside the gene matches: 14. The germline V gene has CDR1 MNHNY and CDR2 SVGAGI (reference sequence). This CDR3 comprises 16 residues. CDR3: CASRYARGPKGQPQHF. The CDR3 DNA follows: TGTGCCAGCAGGTATGCCAGGGGGCCGAAGGGACAGCCCCAGCATTTT.

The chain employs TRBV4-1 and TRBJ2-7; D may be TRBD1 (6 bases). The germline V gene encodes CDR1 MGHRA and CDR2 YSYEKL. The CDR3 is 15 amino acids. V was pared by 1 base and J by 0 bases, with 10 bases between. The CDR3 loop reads CASSQGTASSYEQYF. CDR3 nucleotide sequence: TGCGCCAGCAGCCAAGGGACAGCCAGCTCCTACGAGCAGTACTTC.

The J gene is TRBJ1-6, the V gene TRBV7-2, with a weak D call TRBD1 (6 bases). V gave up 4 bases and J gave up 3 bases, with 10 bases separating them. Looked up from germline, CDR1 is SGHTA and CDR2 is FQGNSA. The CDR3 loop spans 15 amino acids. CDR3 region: CASSSTGLYNSPLHF. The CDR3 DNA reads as TGTGCCAGCAGCTCGACAGGTCTCTATAATTCACCCCTCCACTTT.

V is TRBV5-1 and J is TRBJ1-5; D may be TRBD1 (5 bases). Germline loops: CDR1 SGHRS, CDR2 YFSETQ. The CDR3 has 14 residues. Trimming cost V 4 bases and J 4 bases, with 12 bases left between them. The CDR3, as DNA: TGCGCCAGCAGCGAAGACGGGGGGAATCAGCCCCAGCATTTT. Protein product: CASSEDGGNQPQHF.

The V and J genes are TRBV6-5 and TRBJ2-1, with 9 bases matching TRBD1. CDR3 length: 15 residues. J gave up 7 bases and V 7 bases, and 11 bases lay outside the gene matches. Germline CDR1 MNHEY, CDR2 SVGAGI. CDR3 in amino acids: CASKPGQGRRNEQFF. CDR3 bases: TGTGCCAGCAAACCTGGACAGGGGCGAAGAAATGAGCAGTTCTTC.

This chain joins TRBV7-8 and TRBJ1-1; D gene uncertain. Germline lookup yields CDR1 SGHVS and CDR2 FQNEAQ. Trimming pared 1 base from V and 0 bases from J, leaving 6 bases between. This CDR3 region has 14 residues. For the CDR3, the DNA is TGTGCCAGCAGCTTAGACTCCATGAACACTGAAGCTTTCTTT. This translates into CASSLDSMNTEAFF.

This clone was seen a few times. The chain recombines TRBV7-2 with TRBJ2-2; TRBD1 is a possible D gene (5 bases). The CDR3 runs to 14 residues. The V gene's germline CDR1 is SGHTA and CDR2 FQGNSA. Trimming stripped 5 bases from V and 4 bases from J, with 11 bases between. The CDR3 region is CASSAQAVTGELFF. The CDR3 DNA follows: TGTGCCAGCAGCGCACAGGCGGTCACCGGGGAGCTGTTTTTT.

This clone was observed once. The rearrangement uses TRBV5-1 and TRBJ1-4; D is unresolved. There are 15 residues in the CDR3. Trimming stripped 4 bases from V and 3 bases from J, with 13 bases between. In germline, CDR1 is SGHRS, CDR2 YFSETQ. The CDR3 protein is CASSPRGTANEKLFF. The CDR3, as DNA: TGCGCCAGCAGCCCCAGAGGTACGGCTAATGAAAAACTGTTTTTT.

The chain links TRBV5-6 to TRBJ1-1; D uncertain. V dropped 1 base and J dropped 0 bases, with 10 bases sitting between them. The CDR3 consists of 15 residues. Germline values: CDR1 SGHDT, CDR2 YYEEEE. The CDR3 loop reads CASSLRTDVNTEAFF. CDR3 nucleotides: TGTGCCAGCAGCTTGCGAACAGACGTGAACACTGAAGCTTTCTTT.

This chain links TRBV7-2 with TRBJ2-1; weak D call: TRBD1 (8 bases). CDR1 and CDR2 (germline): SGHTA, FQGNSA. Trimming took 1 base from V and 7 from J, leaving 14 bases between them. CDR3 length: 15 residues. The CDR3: CASSLENRGGNEQFF. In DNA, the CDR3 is TGTGCCAGCAGCTTAGAAAACAGGGGGGGGAATGAGCAGTTCTTC.

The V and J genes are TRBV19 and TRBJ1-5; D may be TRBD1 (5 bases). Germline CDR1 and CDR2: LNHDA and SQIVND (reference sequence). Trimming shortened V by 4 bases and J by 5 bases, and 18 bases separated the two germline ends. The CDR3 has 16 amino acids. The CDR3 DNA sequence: TGTGCCAGTAGTACTCTTGATTCGGGAGGGGATCAGCCCCAGCATTTT. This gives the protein CASSTLDSGGDQPQHF.

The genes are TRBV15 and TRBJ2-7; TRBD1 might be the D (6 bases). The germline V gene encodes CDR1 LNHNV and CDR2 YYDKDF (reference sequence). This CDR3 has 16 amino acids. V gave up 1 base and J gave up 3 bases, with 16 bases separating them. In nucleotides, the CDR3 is TGTGCCACCAGCAGAGTGGGGGCGCCGAGGGTCTACGAGCAGTACTTC. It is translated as CATSRVGAPRVYEQYF.

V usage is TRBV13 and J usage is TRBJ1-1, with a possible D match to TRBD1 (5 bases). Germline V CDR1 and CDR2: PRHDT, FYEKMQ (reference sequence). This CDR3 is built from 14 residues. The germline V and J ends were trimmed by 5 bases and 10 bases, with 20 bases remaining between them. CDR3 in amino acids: CASSPQGRPLRAFF. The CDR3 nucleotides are TGTGCCAGCAGCCCGCAGGGTCGACCCCTTCGAGCTTTCTTT.

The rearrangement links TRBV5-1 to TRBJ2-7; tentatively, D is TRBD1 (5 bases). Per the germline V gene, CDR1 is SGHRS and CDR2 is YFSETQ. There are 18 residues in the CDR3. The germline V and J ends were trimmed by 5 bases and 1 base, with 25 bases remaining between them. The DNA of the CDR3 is TGCGCCAGCAGGCCTGTTTTAATTAGGGGCCCGAGGTCCTACGAGCAGTACTTC. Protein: CASRPVLIRGPRSYEQYF.

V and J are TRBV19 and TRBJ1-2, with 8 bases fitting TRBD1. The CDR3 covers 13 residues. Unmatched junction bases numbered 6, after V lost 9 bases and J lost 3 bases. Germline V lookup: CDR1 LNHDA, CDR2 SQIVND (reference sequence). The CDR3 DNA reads TGTGCCAGCGACAGGGGATCGGACTATGGCTACACCTTC. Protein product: CASDRGSDYGYTF. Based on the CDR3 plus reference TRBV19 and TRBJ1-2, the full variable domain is DGGITQSPKYLFRKEGQNVTLSCEQNLNHDAMYWYRQDPGQGLRLIYYSQIVNDFQKGDIAEGYSVSREKKESFPLTVTSAQKNPTAFYLCASDRGSDYGYTFGSGTRLTVV.

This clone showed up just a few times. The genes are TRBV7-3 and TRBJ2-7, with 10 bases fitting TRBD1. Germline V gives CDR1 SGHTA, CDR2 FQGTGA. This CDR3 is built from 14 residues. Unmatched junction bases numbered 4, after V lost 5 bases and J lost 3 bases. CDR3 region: CASSPRTGGYEQYF. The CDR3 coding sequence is TGTGCCAGCAGCCCTCGGACAGGGGGCTACGAGCAGTACTTC.

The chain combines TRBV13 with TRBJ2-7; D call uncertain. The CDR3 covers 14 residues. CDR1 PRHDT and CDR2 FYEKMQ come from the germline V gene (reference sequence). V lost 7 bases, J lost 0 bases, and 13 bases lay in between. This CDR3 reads CASTGSPASYEQYF. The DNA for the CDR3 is TGTGCCAGCACCGGTTCCCCTGCCTCCTACGAGCAGTACTTC.

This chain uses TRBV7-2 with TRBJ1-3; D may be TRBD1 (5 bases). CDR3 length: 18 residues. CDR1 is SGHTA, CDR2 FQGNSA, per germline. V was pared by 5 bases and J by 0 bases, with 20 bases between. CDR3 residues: CASSPGLAVTYSGNTIYF. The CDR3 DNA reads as TGTGCCAGCAGCCCAGGGTTGGCGGTAACCTACTCTGGAAACACCATATATTTT.

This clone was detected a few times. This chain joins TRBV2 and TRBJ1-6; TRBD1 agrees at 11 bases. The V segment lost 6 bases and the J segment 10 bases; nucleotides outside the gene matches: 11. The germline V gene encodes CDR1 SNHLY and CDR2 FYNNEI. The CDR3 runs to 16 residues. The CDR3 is CASRDRGHFRLSPLHF. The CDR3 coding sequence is TGTGCCAGCAGGGACAGGGGGCATTTTCGTTTGTCACCCCTCCACTTT. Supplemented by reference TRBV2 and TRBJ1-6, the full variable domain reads EPEVTQTPSHQVTQMGQEVILRCVPISNHLYFYWYRQILGQKVEFLVSFYNNEISEKSEIFDDQFSVERPDGSNFTLKIRSTKLEDSAMYFCASRDRGHFRLSPLHFGNGTRLTVT.

The CDR3 region is CSVSSGGSGELFF. The CDR3 nucleotides read TGCAGCGTTTCCAGCGGGGGTTCCGGGGAGCTGTTTTTT. The chain is built from TRBV29-1 and TRBJ2-2, with 8 bases that match TRBD2. The V segment lost 5 bases and the J segment 6 bases; nucleotides outside the gene matches: 5. The CDR3 runs to 13 residues. The germline V gene encodes CDR1 SQVTM and CDR2 ANQGSEA.

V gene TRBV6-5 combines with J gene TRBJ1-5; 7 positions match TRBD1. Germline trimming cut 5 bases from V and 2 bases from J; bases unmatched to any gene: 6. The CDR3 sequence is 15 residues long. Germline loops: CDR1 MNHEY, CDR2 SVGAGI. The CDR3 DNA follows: TGTGCCAGCAGTCCCGACAGGGATCGCAATCAGCCCCAGCATTTT. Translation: CASSPDRDRNQPQHF.

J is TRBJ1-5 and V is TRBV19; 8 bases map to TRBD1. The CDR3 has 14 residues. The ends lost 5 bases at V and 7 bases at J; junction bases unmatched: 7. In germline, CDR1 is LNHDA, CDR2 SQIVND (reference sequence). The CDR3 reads CASSGQGARQPQHF. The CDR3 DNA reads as TGTGCCAGTAGTGGGCAGGGGGCGAGACAGCCCCAGCATTTT.

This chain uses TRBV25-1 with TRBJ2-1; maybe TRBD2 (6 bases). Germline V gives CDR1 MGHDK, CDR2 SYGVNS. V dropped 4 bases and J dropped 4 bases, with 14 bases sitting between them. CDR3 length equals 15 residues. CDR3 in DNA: TGTGCCAGCAGTGGATCCGGGACTCCATACAATGAGCAGTTCTTC. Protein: CASSGSGTPYNEQFF.

The CDR3 nucleotides are TGCGCCAGCAGCAGGGGACAGGGGCGACAAGAGACCCAGTACTTC. Its translation: CASSRGQGRQETQYF. This sequence joins TRBV5-1 and TRBJ2-5; TRBD1 agrees at 10 bases. This CDR3 is 15 amino acids long. Germline CDR1 reads SGHRS; CDR2 reads YFSETQ. Germline trimming cut 4 bases from V and 2 bases from J; bases unmatched to any gene: 5.